One and the same sample provided the 17 T cell receptor beta chains below, sequenced in a study of regulatory T cells in long-lasting Graves disease. Time point defined: newly diagnosed GD, antithyroid drugs for less than 3 months. Scientists built the TCR library using RNA that was extracted from PBMCs. HTBI primers from iRepertoire and Arm-PCR of CDR3 regions yielded the TCR beta libraries. TCRdb processed the multiplex PCR reads anew with MiXCR; each CDR3 protein has one entry. This sample has 620,000 or so distinct CDR3 sequences; roughly 15% occur once, and the top ten carry 15% to 20%. This sample also belongs to another study, concerning T cells in Graves' hyperthyroidism and ophthalmopathy.

Sequencing was performed on peripheral blood mononuclear cells (PBMCs), taken at new diagnosis, from a patient treated with antithyroid drugs. These receptors originate from a woman younger than 45 with Graves disease.

V usage is TRBV20-1 and J usage is TRBJ1-6; weak D call: TRBD1 (6 bases). CDR1 is DFQATT and CDR2 is SNEGSKA in the germline V gene (reference sequence). The ends were cut back, 5 bases at V and 5 bases at J, with 13 bases in the middle. This CDR3 is 14 amino acids long. The CDR3 sequence: CSAPWGANNSPLHF. The CDR3 nucleotides read TGCAGTGCTCCGTGGGGGGCCAATAATTCACCCCTCCACTTT.

This chain connects TRBV20-1 to TRBJ1-3; possibly TRBD1 for D (5 bases). This CDR3 is 15 amino acids long. V lost 0 bases and J 1 base, leaving 10 bases between the germline ends. In germline, CDR1 is DFQATT, CDR2 SNEGSKA (reference sequence). The CDR3: CSAREGVASGNTIYF. In nucleotides, the CDR3 is TGCAGTGCTAGAGAAGGGGTAGCTTCTGGAAACACCATATATTTT.

There are a few counts of this clonotype. The chain carries TRBV6-2 or TRBV6-3 and TRBJ1-6, with 7 bases matching TRBD1. V trimming: 10 bases; J trimming: 7 bases; junction bases outside the gene matches: 7. This CDR3 is 13 amino acids long. Germline CDR1 and CDR2: MNHEY and SVGEGT. In DNA, the CDR3 is TGTGCCACCCGGGACAGCACAAATTCACCCCTCCACTTT. It specifies CATRDSTNSPLHF.

The V gene is TRBV4-1, the J gene TRBJ1-4, with D unresolved. The CDR3 has 16 residues. In germline, CDR1 is MGHRA, CDR2 YSYEKL. Trimming removed 1 base at V and 5 bases at J, with 14 bases between. The CDR3 nucleotides are TGCGCCAGCAGCCAAGGGGTTGGGGTGACAAATGAAAAACTGTTTTTT. It specifies CASSQGVGVTNEKLFF.

At least ten counts were recorded for this clonotype. This chain uses TRBV20-1 with TRBJ1-1; D unclear. Trimming cost V 1 base and J 8 bases, with 5 bases left between them. CDR1 and CDR2 from the germline V gene are DFQATT and SNEGSKA (reference sequence). This CDR3 spans 10 amino acids. The CDR3 spells CSARANEAFF. In DNA form, the CDR3 reads TGCAGTGCTAGAGCAAACGAAGCTTTCTTT.

J is TRBJ2-1 and V is TRBV27, with TRBD2 matching 9 bases. Germline CDR1 and CDR2: MNHEY and SMNVEV (reference sequence). V shed 2 bases, J shed 7 bases, and the junction held 9 bases outside the gene matches. This CDR3 region has 16 residues. The CDR3 nucleotides read TGTGCCAGCAGTTTAGCGCATAGAGCGGGAGGTAATGAGCAGTTCTTC. It yields the protein CASSLAHRAGGNEQFF.

The chain employs TRBV7-9 and TRBJ2-5; D perhaps matches TRBD1 (5 bases). The germline V gene has CDR1 SEHNR and CDR2 FQNEAQ (reference sequence). Trimming took off 4 bases at V and 1 base at J, with 10 bases between the two ends. CDR3 length: 14 amino acids. CDR3 protein: CASSYPQGQETQYF. CDR3 coding DNA: TGTGCCAGCAGCTACCCTCAGGGCCAAGAGACCCAGTACTTC.

On this clonotype: This likely traces to a read error, being one base from a far larger clone. The chain joins TRBV2 to TRBJ2-1; 9 bases are shared with TRBD2. Per the germline V gene, CDR1 is SNHLY and CDR2 is FYNNEI. This CDR3 has 15 residues. The chain's CDR3 is CANSLEREAYNEQFF. The CDR3 nucleotides are TGTGCCAACAGTCTAGAGCGGGAGGCTTACAATGAGCAGTTCTTC.

This clonotype was seen only a few times. V gene TRBV30 combines with J gene TRBJ1-5; TRBD1 aligns across 7 bases. Germline lookup yields CDR1 GTSNPN and CDR2 SVGIG (reference sequence). This CDR3 comprises 14 residues. V dropped 5 bases and J dropped 4; count of bases not matched to a gene: 8. CDR3 loop: CAWQSGTVNQPQHF. The CDR3 nucleotides are TGTGCCTGGCAATCCGGGACAGTGAATCAGCCCCAGCATTTT.

Turning to this clonotype: Relative to the germline gene, one junction end is altered; a read error may explain this. The J gene is TRBJ2-5, the V gene TRBV28, with 7 positions matching TRBD1. This CDR3 is 12 amino acids long. Germline CDR1 MDHEN, CDR2 SYDVKM. In DNA, the CDR3 is TGTGCCAGCAGTCTCACGACAGGGCTAATTGACTTC. Translated: CASSLTTGLIDF. Full variable domain (outside the CDR3, taken from reference TRBV28 and TRBJ2-5): DVKVTQSSRYLVKRTGEKVFLECVQDMDHENMFWYRQDPGLGLRLIYFSYDVKMKEKGDIPEGYSVSREKKERFSLILESASTNQTSMYLCASSLTTGLIDFGPGTRLLVL.

With respect to this clonotype: This clone may be a read error of a much larger clone one base away. V usage is TRBV6-2 or TRBV6-3 and J usage is TRBJ2-5; D may correspond to TRBD1 or TRBD2 (5 bases each). The germline V gene has CDR1 MNHEY and CDR2 SVGEGT. The CDR3 sequence is 15 residues long. The CDR3, as DNA: TGTGCCAGCAGTCCCGGGACCAGACGAGGAGAGACCCTGTACTTC. As protein: CASSPGTRRGETLYF.

J is TRBJ2-6 and V is TRBV6-1; 7 bases are a match to TRBD1. Germline V gives CDR1 MNHNS, CDR2 SASEGT. The CDR3 is 16 residues long. The V gene end was trimmed by 6 bases and the J gene end by 0 bases; junction bases not matched to a gene: 5. The DNA of the CDR3 is TGTGCCAGCAGACAGGGGATGATCTCTGGGGCCAACGTCCTGACTTTC. As protein: CASRQGMISGANVLTF.

This clonotype appeared many times. The V gene is TRBV28, the J gene TRBJ1-2; no clear D gene. The CDR3 consists of 13 residues. With 6 bases removed from V and 5 bases from J, the gap between germline ends came to 13 bases. Germline CDR1 is MDHEN and CDR2 is SYDVKM. CDR3 DNA: TGTGCCAGCAGGACATTGGGTTATTATGGCTACACCTTC. Encoded protein: CASRTLGYYGYTF.

This clonotype was observed a few times. The gene calls are TRBV12-3 or TRBV12-4 and TRBJ2-7; 8 positions match TRBD2. The CDR3 spans 15 residues. The J segment lost 4 bases and the V segment lost 6 bases, leaving 11 bases of the junction unmatched. The CDR3 region has the DNA TGTGCCAGCAGCGCGGGGAGCGGGAGCTGGTACGAGCAGTACTTC. This sequence encodes CASSAGSGSWYEQYF.

This chain joins TRBV9 and TRBJ2-7, with D possibly being TRBD1 or TRBD2 (5 bases each). The CDR3 covers 15 residues. The germline V gene has CDR1 SGDLS and CDR2 YYNGEE. V was shortened by 2 bases and J by 5 bases, with 17 bases between the two germline ends. CDR3 nucleotide sequence: TGTGCCAGCAGCGTGCTGGGGGAGAGAGTCAACGAGCAGTACTTC. Amino acids: CASSVLGERVNEQYF.

At least ten counts were recorded for this clonotype. The J gene is TRBJ1-4, the V gene TRBV6-2 or TRBV6-3; 7 bases map to TRBD1. The V gene's germline CDR1 is MNHEY and CDR2 SVGEGT. Trimming took 3 bases from V and 8 from J; bases not matched to a gene: 9. The CDR3 runs 15 residues. The CDR3 sequence is CASSYLTGIDEKLFF. The DNA of the CDR3 is TGTGCCAGCAGTTATCTGACAGGGATCGACGAAAAACTGTTTTTT.

The chain combines TRBV29-1 with TRBJ2-5; TRBD2 might be the D (6 bases). CDR3 length equals 13 residues. Trimming removed 3 bases from V and 4 bases from J, with 12 bases in between. The germline V gene has CDR1 SQVTM and CDR2 ANQGSEA. The CDR3 region has the DNA TGCAGCGTTGAGGAGGGGATGGGAGAGACCCAGTACTTC. Translating gives CSVEEGMGETQYF.